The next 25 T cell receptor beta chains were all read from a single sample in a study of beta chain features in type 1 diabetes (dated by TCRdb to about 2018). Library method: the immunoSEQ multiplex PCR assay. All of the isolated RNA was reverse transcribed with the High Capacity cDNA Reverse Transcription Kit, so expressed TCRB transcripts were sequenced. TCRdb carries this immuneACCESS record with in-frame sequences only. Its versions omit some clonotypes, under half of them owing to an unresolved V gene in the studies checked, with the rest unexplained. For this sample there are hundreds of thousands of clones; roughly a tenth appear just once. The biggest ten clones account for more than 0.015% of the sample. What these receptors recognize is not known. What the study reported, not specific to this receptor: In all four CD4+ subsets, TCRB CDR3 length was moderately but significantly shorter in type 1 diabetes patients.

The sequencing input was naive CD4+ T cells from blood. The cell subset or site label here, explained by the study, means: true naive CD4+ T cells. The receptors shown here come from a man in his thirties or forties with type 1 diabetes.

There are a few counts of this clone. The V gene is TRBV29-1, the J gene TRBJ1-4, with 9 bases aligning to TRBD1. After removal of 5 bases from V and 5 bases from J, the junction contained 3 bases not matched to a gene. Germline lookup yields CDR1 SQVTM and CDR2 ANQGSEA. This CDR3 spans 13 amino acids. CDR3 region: CSVSGTGNEKLFF. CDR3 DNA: TGCAGCGTTTCGGGGACAGGGAATGAAAAACTGTTTTTT.

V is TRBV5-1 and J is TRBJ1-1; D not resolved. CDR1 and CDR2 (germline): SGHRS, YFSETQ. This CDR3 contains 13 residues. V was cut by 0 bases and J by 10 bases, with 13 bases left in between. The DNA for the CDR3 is TGCGCCAGCAGCTTGGGGCCAGGTCAAGGAGCTTTCTTT. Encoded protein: CASSLGPGQGAFF.

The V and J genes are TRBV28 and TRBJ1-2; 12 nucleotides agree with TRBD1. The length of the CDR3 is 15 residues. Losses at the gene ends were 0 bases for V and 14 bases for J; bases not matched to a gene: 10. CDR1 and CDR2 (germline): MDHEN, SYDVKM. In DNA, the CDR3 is TGTGCCAGCAGTTTATGGAGGGGACAGGGGGCTCCATCGACCTTC. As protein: CASSLWRGQGAPSTF.

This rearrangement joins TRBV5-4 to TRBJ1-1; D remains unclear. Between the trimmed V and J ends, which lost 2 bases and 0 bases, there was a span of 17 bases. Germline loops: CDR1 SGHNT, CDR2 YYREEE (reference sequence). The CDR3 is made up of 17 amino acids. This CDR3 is CASSFLKRARMNTEAFF. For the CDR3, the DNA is TGTGCCAGCAGCTTTCTTAAGCGGGCCCGCATGAACACTGAAGCTTTCTTT.

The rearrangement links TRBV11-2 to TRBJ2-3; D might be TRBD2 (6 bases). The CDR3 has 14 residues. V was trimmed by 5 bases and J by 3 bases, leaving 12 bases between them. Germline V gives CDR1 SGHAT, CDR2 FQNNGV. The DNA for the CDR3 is TGTGCCAGCAGCCCTAATCGGGGGACAGATACGCAGTATTTT. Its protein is CASSPNRGTDTQYF.

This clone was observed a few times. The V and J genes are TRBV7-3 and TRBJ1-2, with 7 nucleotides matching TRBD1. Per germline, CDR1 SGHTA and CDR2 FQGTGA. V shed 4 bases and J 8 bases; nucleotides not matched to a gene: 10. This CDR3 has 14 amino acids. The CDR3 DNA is TGTGCCAGCAGCTCGGCAGGGGGGAGTGAAGGCTACACCTTC. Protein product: CASSSAGGSEGYTF.

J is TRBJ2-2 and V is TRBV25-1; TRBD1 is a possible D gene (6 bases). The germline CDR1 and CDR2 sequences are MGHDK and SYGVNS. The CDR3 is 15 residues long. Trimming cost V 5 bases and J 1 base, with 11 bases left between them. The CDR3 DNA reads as TGTGCCAGCAGTACCGGGACATTGAACACCGGGGAGCTGTTTTTT. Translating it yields CASSTGTLNTGELFF.

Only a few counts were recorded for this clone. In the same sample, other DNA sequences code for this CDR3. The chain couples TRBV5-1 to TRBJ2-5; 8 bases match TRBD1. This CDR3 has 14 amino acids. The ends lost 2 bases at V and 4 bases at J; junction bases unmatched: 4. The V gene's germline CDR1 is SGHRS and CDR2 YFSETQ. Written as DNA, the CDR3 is TGCGCCAGCAGCTTTGGGACAGGCGGAGAGACCCAGTACTTC. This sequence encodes CASSFGTGGETQYF.

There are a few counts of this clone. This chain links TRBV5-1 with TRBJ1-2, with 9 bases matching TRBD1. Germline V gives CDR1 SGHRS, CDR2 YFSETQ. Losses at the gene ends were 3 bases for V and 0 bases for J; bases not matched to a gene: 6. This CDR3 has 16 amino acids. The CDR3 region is CASSSGQGQPNYGYTF. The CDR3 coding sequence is TGCGCCAGCAGCTCGGGACAGGGCCAACCTAACTATGGCTACACCTTC.

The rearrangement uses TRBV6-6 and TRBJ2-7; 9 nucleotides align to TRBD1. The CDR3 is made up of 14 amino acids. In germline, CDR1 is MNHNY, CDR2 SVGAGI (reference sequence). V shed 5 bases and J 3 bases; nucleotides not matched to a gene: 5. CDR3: CASSKGQGIYEQYF. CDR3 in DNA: TGTGCCAGCAGTAAGGGACAGGGAATCTACGAGCAGTACTTC.

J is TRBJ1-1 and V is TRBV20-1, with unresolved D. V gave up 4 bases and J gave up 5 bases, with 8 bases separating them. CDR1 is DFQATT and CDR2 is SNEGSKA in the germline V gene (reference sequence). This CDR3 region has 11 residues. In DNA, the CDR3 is TGCAGTGCTACAAGGGAGACTGAAGCTTTCTTT. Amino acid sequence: CSATRETEAFF.

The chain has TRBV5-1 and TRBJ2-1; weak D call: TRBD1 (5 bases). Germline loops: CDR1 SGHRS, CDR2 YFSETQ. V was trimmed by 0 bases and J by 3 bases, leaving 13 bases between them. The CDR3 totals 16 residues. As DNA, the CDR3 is TGCGCCAGCAGCTTGGTAGGGGCCACCAACTACAATGAGCAGTTCTTC. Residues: CASSLVGATNYNEQFF.

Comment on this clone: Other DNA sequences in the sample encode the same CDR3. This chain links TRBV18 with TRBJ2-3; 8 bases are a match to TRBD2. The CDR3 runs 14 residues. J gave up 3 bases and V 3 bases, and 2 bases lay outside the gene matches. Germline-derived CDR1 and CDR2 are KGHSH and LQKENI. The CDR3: CASSPSGVTDTQYF. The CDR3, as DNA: TGTGCCAGCTCACCTAGCGGGGTTACAGATACGCAGTATTTT. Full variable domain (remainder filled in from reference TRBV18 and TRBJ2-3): NAGVMQNPRHLVRRRGQEARLRCSPMKGHSHVYWYRQLPEEGLKFMVYLQKENIIDESGMPKERFSAEFPKEGPSILRIQQVVRGDSAAYFCASSPSGVTDTQYFGPGTRLTVL.

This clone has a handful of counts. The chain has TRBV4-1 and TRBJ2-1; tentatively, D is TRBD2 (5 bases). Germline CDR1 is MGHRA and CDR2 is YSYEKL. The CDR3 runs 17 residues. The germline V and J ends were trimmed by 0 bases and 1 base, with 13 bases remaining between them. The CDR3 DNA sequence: TGCGCCAGCAGCCAAGAGTTTCGGATAGCGTCCTACAATGAGCAGTTCTTC. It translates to CASSQEFRIASYNEQFF.

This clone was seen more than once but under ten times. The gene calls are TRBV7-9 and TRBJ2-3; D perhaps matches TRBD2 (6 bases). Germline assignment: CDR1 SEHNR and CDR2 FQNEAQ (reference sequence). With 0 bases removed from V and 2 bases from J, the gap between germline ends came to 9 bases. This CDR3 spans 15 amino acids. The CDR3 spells CASSLASGYTDTQYF. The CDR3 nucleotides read TGTGCCAGCAGCTTAGCTAGCGGATACACAGATACGCAGTATTTT. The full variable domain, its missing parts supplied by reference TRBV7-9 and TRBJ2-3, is DTGVSQNPRHKITKRGQNVTFRCDPISEHNRLYWYRQTLGQGPEFLTYFQNEAQLEKSRLLSDRFSAERPKGSFSTLEIQRTEQGDSAMYLCASSLASGYTDTQYFGPGTRLTVL.

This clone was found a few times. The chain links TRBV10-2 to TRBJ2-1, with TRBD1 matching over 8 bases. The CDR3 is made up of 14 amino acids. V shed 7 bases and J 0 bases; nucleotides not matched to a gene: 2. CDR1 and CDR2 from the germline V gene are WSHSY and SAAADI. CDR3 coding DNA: TGCGCCAGCACAGGGGGCAGCTCCTACAATGAGCAGTTCTTC. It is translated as CASTGGSSYNEQFF.

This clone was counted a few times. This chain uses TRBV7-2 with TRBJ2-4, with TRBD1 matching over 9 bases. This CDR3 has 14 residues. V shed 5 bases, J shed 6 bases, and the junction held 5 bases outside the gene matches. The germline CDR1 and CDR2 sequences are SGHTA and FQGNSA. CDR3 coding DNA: TGTGCCAGCAGCCCGGGGACAGGGACAAACATTCAGTACTTC. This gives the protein CASSPGTGTNIQYF.

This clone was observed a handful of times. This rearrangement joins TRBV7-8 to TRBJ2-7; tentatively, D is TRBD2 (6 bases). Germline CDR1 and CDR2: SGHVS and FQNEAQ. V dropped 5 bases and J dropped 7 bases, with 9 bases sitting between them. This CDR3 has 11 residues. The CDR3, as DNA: TGTGCCAGCAGCGCAAGCGGGGAGCAGTACTTC. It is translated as CASSASGEQYF.

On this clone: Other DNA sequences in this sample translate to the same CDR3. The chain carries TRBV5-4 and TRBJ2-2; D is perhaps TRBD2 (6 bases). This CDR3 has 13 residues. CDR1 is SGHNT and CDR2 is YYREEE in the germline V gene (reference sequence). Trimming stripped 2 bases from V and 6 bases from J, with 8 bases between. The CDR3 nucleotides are TGTGCCAGCAGCTTACCGGGGGCCGGGGAGCTGTTTTTT. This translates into CASSLPGAGELFF.

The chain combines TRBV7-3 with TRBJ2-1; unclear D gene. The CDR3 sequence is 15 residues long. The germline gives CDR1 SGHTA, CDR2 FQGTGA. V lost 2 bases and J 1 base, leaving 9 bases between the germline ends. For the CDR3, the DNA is TGTGCCAGCAGCTTAGCCCACTTATCCTACAATGAGCAGTTCTTC. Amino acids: CASSLAHLSYNEQFF. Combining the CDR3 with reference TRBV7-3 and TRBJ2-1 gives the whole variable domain GAGVSQTPSNKVTEKGKYVELRCDPISGHTALYWYRQSLGQGPEFLIYFQGTGAADDSGLPNDRFFAVRPEGSVSTLKIQRTERGDSAVYLCASSLAHLSYNEQFFGPGTRLTVL.

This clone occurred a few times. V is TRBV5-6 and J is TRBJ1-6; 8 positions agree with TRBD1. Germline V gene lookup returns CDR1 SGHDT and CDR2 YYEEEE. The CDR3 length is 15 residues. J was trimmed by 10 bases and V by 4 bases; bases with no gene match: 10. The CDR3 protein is CASSILDRASSPLHF. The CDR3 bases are TGTGCCAGCAGCATACTGGACAGGGCGTCCTCACCCCTCCACTTT.

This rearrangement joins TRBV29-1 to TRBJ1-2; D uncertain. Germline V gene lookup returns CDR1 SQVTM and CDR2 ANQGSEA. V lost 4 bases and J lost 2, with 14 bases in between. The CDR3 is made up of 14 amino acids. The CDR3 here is CSVAPDNGNYGYTF. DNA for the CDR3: TGCAGCGTTGCCCCCGACAATGGGAACTATGGCTACACCTTC.

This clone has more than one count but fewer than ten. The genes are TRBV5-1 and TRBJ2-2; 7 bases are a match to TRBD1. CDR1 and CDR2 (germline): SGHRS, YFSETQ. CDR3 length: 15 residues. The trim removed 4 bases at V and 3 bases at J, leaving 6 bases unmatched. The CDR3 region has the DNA TGCGCCAGCAGCCGCGGTGACAGGGACACCGGGGAGCTGTTTTTT. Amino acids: CASSRGDRDTGELFF.

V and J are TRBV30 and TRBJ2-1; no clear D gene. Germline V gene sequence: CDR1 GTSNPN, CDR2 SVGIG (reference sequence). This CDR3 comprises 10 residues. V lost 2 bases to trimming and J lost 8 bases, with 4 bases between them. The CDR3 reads CAWSIDEQFF. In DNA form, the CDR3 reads TGTGCCTGGAGTATAGATGAGCAGTTCTTC.

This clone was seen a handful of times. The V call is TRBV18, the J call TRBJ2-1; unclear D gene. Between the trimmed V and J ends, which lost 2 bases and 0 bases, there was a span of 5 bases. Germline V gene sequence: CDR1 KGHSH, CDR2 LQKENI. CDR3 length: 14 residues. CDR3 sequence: CASSPGDSYNEQFF. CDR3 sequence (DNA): TGTGCCAGCTCACCAGGAGACTCCTACAATGAGCAGTTCTTC.